Sequencing of this T cell receptor beta chain was carried out in a study of T cell changes during pregnancy in multiple sclerosis. The V gene end was trimmed by 6 bases and the J gene end by 4 bases; junction bases not matched to a gene: 11. The CDR3 covers 17 residues. In germline, CDR1 is SGDLS, CDR2 YYNGEE. The assay was immunoSEQ multiplex PCR, and TCRdb's table has in-frame clones only and misses some. Found here are 100,000 to 130,000 clones, about 90% of them singletons; the top ten hold 0.78%. The rearrangement uses TRBV9 and TRBJ2-3, with TRBD2 matching over 13 bases. The TCR originated in a female donor in good health, enrolled as a control in a pregnancy study. Here the sequenced sample was peripheral blood, taken in the third trimester of pregnancy. The CDR3 bases are TGTGCCAGCAACCGGATGGGACTAGCGGGGTCTCCAGATACGCAGTATTTT. It is translated as CASNRMGLAGSPDTQYF.